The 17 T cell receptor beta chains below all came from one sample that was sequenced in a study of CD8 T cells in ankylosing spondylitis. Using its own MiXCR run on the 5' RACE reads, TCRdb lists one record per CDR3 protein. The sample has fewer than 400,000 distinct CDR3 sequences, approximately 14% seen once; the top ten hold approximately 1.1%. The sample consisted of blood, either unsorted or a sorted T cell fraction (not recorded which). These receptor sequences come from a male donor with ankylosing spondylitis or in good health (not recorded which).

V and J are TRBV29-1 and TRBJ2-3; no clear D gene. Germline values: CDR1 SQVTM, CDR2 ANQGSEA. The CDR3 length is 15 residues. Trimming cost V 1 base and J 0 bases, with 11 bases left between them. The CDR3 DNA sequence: TGCAGCGTTGAAGTCGTATTCTTTAGCACAGATACGCAGTATTTT. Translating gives CSVEVVFFSTDTQYF.

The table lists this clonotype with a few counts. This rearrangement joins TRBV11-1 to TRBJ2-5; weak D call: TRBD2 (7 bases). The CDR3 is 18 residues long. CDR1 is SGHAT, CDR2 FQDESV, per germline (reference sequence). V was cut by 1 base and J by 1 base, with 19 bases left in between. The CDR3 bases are TGTGCCAGCAGCTTAGTCCGGGGGGCGATCTCCCTCCAAGAGACCCAGTACTTC. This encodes CASSLVRGAISLQETQYF. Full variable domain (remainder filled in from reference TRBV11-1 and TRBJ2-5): EAEVAQSPRYKITEKSQAVAFWCDPISGHATLYWYRQILGQGPELLVQFQDESVVDDSQLPKDRFSAERLKGVDSTLKIQPAELGDSAMYLCASSLVRGAISLQETQYFGPGTRLLVL.

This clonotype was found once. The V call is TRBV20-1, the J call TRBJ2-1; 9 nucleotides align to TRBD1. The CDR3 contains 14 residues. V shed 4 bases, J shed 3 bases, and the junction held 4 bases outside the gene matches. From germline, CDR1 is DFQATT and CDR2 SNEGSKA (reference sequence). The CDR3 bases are TGCAGTGCTATCGGACAGGGGTTCTACAATGAGCAGTTCTTC. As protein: CSAIGQGFYNEQFF.

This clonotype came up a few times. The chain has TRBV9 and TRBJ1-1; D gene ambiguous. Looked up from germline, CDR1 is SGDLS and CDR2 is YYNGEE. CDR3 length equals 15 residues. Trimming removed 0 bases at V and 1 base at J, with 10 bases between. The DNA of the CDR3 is TGTGCCAGCAGCGTAGAAAGTTCCCCGAACACTGAAGCTTTCTTT. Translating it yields CASSVESSPNTEAFF.

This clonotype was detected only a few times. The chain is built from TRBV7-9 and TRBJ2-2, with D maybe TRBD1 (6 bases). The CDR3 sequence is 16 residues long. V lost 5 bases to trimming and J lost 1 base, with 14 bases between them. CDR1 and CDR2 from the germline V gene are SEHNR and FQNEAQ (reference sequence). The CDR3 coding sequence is TGTGCCAGCAGCCCAGGGGTAGGGAAGAACACCGGGGAGCTGTTTTTT. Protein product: CASSPGVGKNTGELFF. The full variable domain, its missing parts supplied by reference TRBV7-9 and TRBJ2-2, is DTGVSQNPRHKITKRGQNVTFRCDPISEHNRLYWYRQTLGQGPEFLTYFQNEAQLEKSRLLSDRFSAERPKGSFSTLEIQRTEQGDSAMYLCASSPGVGKNTGELFFGEGSRLTVL.

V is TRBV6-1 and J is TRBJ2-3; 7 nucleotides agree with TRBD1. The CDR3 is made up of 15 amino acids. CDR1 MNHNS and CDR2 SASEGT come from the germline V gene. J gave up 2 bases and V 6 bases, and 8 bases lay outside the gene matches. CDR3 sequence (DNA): TGTGCCAGCAGCCTGACAGGGCCCTACACAGATACGCAGTATTTT. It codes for CASSLTGPYTDTQYF.

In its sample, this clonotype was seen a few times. The CDR3: CSAETSGGPVSYNEQFF. Written as DNA, the CDR3 is TGCAGTGCTGAGACTAGCGGGGGGCCGGTATCCTACAATGAGCAGTTCTTC. The chain carries TRBV20-1 and TRBJ2-1; the match to TRBD2 covers 13 bases. V shed 5 bases, J shed 1 base, and the junction held 8 bases outside the gene matches. The CDR3 is 17 residues long. The V gene's germline CDR1 is DFQATT and CDR2 SNEGSKA (reference sequence).

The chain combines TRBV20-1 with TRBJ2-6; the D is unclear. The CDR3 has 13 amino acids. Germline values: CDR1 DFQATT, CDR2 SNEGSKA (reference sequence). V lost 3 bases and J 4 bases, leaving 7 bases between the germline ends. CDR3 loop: CSASVSGANVLTF. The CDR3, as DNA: TGCAGTGCTAGCGTCTCCGGGGCCAACGTCCTGACTTTC.

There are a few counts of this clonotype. Here the CDR3 reads CASSRWRGRTDTQYF. The CDR3 DNA reads as TGTGCCAGCAGCAGGTGGAGGGGACGCACAGATACGCAGTATTTT. The chain uses TRBV5-6 and TRBJ2-3; possibly TRBD2 for D (6 bases). Germline CDR1 and CDR2: SGHDT and YYEEEE. This CDR3 comprises 15 residues. V gave up 4 bases and J gave up 1 base, with 13 bases separating them.

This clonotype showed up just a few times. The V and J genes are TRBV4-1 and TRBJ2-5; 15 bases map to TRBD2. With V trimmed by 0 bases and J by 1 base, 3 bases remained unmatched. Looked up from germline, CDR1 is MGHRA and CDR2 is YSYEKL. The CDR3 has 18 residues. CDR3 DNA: TGCGCCAGCAGCCAAGAATGGGGACTAGCGGGAGGCCAAGAGACCCAGTACTTC. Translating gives CASSQEWGLAGGQETQYF.

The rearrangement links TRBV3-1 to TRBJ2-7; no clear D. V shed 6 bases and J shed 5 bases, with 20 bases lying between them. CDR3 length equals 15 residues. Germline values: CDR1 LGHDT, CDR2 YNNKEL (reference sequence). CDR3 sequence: CASSPGPQSVNEQYF. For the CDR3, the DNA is TGTGCCAGCAGTCCTGGACCCCAGAGTGTCAACGAGCAGTACTTC.

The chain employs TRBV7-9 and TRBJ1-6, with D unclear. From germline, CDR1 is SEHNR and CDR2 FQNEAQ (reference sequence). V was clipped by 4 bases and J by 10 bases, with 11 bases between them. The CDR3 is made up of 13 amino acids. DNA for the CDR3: TGTGCCAGCAGCTGGGAGGGTGGCTCACCCCTCCACTTT. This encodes CASSWEGGSPLHF. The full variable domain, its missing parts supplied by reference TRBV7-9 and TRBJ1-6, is DTGVSQNPRHKITKRGQNVTFRCDPISEHNRLYWYRQTLGQGPEFLTYFQNEAQLEKSRLLSDRFSAERPKGSFSTLEIQRTEQGDSAMYLCASSWEGGSPLHFGNGTRLTVT.

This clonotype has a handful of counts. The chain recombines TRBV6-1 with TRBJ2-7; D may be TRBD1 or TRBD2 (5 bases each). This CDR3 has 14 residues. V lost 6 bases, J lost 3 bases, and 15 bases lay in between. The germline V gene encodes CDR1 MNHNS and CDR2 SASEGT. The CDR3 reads CASRGERRLYEQYF. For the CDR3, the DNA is TGTGCCAGCAGGGGGGAGCGGAGACTCTACGAGCAGTACTTC.

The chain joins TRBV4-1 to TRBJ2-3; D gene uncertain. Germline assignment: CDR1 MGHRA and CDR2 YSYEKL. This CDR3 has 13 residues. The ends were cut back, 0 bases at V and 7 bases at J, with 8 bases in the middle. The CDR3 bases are TGCGCCAGCAGCCAAGATCCCTTCAATACGCAGTATTTT. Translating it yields CASSQDPFNTQYF.

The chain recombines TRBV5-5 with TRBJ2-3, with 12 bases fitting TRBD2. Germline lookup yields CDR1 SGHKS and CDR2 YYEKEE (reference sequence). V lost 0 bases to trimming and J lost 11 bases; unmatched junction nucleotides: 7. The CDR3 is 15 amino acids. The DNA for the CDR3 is TGTGCCAGCAGCTTGGAGCTAGCGGGGGGGCCAAGGCAGTATTTT. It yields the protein CASSLELAGGPRQYF.

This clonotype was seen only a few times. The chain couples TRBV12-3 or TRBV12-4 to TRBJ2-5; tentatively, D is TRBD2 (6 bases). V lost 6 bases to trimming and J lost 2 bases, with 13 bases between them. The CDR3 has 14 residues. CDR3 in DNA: TGTGCCAGCAGCTTCCGGGAGCCTCAAGAGACCCAGTACTTC. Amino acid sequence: CASSFREPQETQYF.

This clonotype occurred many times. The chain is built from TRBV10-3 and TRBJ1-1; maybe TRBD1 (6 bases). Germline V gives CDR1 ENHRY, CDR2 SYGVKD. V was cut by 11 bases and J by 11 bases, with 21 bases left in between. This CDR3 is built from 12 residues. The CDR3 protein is CARSEGGGKAFF. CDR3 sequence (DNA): TGTGCCCGATCAGAAGGCGGGGGCAAGGCTTTCTTT.